The clone carrying this T cell receptor (beta chain) was observed a few times. As yet, its antigen is unknown. The sample originates from a study of beta chain features in type 1 diabetes. Study results and limitations: It was not settled here whether HLA type affects TCRB rearrangement. Within each of all four CD4+ subsets, Type 1 diabetes patients had TCRB CDR3s that were moderately but significantly shorter.

The CDR3 has 13 amino acids. Germline CDR1 and CDR2: SGDLS and YYNGEE. Trimming took 4 bases from V and 1 from J, leaving 7 bases between them. Naive, central memory, regulatory and stem cell-like memory cells within the CD4+ compartment were sorted using CD45RO/CCR7/CD25/CD127/CD95/CD27. Reverse transcription of all isolated RNA meant that expressed TCRB transcripts were sequenced. The average output of naive, central memory and regulatory T cell samples was several million reads. Sequencing used immunoSEQ multiplex PCR; TCRdb keeps in-frame clones, though not all of them. The sample records some 700,000 clones, around 15% being singletons.

Sequenced sample: naive CD4+ T cells from blood. The rearrangement joins TRBV9 to TRBJ2-3, with D hard to call. The TCR sequence derives from a man between 18 and 29 years old with type 1 diabetes. CDR3 protein: CASSPYRTDTQYF. The CDR3, as DNA: TGTGCCAGCAGCCCCTACCGCACAGATACGCAGTATTTT.